Shown below are 28 T cell receptor beta chains from a single sample sequenced in a study of blood T cell repertoires in COVID-19. Here immunoSEQ multiplex PCR was the method, and the copy in TCRdb shows in-frame clones only, minus some. The table lists 230,000 or so clones, 80% to 90% of them singletons. Source material: PBMCs or T cells enriched from blood (not recorded which). These TCRs come from a woman aged 40 to 50 with acute COVID-19.

This clone has only a few counts. The chain carries TRBV4-3 and TRBJ2-3, with D possibly being TRBD2 (6 bases). Trimming removed 1 base from V and 2 bases from J, with 13 bases in between. The CDR3 runs 16 residues. Germline assignment: CDR1 LGHNA and CDR2 YSLEER. Here the CDR3 reads CASSQAHGGATDTQYF. The CDR3, as DNA: TGCGCCAGCAGCCAAGCTCACGGGGGTGCCACAGATACGCAGTATTTT.

The chain joins TRBV7-2 to TRBJ1-2; D ambiguous. V lost 2 bases, J lost 2 bases, and 9 bases lay in between. The CDR3 runs to 14 residues. Per germline, CDR1 SGHTA and CDR2 FQGNSA. In DNA form, the CDR3 reads TGTGCCAGCAGCTTAACGGCGGAGAACTATGGCTACACCTTC. This gives the protein CASSLTAENYGYTF.

This clone turned up a few times. The chain recombines TRBV5-4 with TRBJ1-1; D call uncertain. There are 13 residues in the CDR3. The V gene's germline CDR1 is SGHNT and CDR2 YYREEE (reference sequence). Trimming pared 0 bases from V and 1 base from J, leaving 4 bases between. This CDR3 is CASSLERNTEAFF. CDR3 DNA sequence: TGTGCCAGCAGCTTGGAGAGGAACACTGAAGCTTTCTTT.

The chain is built from TRBV6-1 and TRBJ1-2; D not resolved. Germline lookup yields CDR1 MNHNS and CDR2 SASEGT. The CDR3 has 13 amino acids. The V and J ends lost 2 bases and 2 bases respectively, with 6 bases between them. The CDR3 coding sequence is TGTGCCAGCAGTGAAATACAGAACTATGGCTACACCTTC. Translation: CASSEIQNYGYTF.

The rearrangement uses TRBV7-2 and TRBJ2-1, with D perhaps TRBD2 (5 bases). The CDR3 has 12 amino acids. CDR1 is SGHTA and CDR2 is FQGNSA in the germline V gene. The V and J ends lost 4 bases and 7 bases respectively, with 8 bases between them. The CDR3 sequence is CASSSSRNEQFF. The CDR3 coding sequence is TGTGCCAGCAGCTCTAGCAGGAATGAGCAGTTCTTC.

The chain links TRBV21-1 to TRBJ2-2; the DNA was not used to check the table's D call, TRBD1. TRBV21-1 is a pseudogene. The CDR3 consists of 16 residues. The CDR3 sequence: CASSKLVGLDTGELFF. CDR3 bases: TGTGCCAGCAGCAAATTGGTGGGGCTGGACACCGGGGAGCTGTTTTTT.

The chain is built from TRBV25-1 and TRBJ1-2; D is unclear. The CDR3 is 11 residues long. The V end lost 9 bases, the J end lost 0 bases, and 5 bases lay between the germline ends. Germline CDR1 and CDR2: MGHDK and SYGVNS. For the CDR3, the DNA is TGTGCCAGTTATACTAACTATGGCTACACCTTC. Protein sequence: CASYTNYGYTF.

The chain is built from TRBV6-2 or TRBV6-3 and TRBJ2-5, with 10 bases fitting TRBD1. Germline CDR1 reads MNHEY; CDR2 reads SVGEGT. V shed 5 bases, J shed 4 bases, and the junction held 7 bases outside the gene matches. The CDR3 runs to 15 residues. CDR3 DNA sequence: TGTGCCAGCAGTAGGACAGGGGGGATCCCAGAGACCCAGTACTTC. It is translated as CASSRTGGIPETQYF.

V usage is TRBV29-1 and J usage is TRBJ1-5; 7 bases line up with TRBD1. Germline CDR1 SQVTM, CDR2 ANQGSEA. This CDR3 region has 14 residues. The V and J ends lost 4 bases and 1 base, in that order; junction bases with no gene match: 4. As DNA, the CDR3 is TGCAGCGTTGTGGAGACAGGGAGCAATCAGCCCCAGCATTTT. Its translation is CSVVETGSNQPQHF.

This rearrangement joins TRBV21-1 to TRBJ2-7; the table calls TRBD1, which could not be checked here. TRBV21-1 is a pseudogene. The CDR3 consists of 14 residues. As DNA, the CDR3 is TGTGCCAGCAGCAAAGCCCCGCTCAGCTACGAGCAGTACGTC. Protein: CASSKAPLSYEQYV.

This chain uses TRBV9 with TRBJ1-2; D not resolved. Trimming took 0 bases from V and 3 from J, leaving 9 bases between them. From germline, CDR1 is SGDLS and CDR2 YYNGEE. The CDR3 extends over 14 amino acids. In DNA, the CDR3 is TGTGCCAGCAGCGTAGGAGGAGACGACTATGGCTACACCTTC. Protein product: CASSVGGDDYGYTF.

The chain couples TRBV27 to TRBJ1-1; D may be TRBD1 (5 bases). There are 15 residues in the CDR3. The V end lost 4 bases, the J end lost 4 bases, and 16 bases lay between the germline ends. Per the germline V gene, CDR1 is MNHEY and CDR2 is SMNVEV (reference sequence). In DNA, the CDR3 is TGTGCCAGCAGTTCCATCCGCGACAGAGGCACTGAAGCTTTCTTT. It specifies CASSSIRDRGTEAFF.

The V and J genes are TRBV6-4 and TRBJ2-2; perhaps TRBD1 as D (5 bases). The V end lost 3 bases, the J end lost 0 bases, and 8 bases lay between the germline ends. CDR1 is MRHNA, CDR2 SNTAGT, per germline. This CDR3 has 15 amino acids. The CDR3 coding sequence is TGTGCCAGCAGTGAAGGACAAGCGAACACCGGGGAGCTGTTTTTT. Its protein product is CASSEGQANTGELFF.

The chain employs TRBV9 and TRBJ2-1, with TRBD1 matching 9 bases. The CDR3 spans 15 residues. Unmatched junction bases numbered 7, after V lost 1 base and J lost 8 bases. Germline CDR1 SGDLS, CDR2 YYNGEE. The CDR3 coding sequence is TGTGCCAGCAGCGTAAAGGACAGGGGCTTTGATGAGCAGTTCTTC. This encodes CASSVKDRGFDEQFF.

The gene calls are TRBV5-1 and TRBJ1-2; TRBD1 matches at 9 bases. The CDR3 spans 14 residues. V lost 5 bases to trimming and J lost 4 bases; unmatched junction nucleotides: 6. CDR1 and CDR2 (germline): SGHRS, YFSETQ. The CDR3 region has the DNA TGCGCCAGCAGGAACGACAGGGGGGGCTATGGCTACACCTTC. It specifies CASRNDRGGYGYTF.

This rearrangement joins TRBV21-1 to TRBJ2-3; TRBD2, the table's D call, lacks a check against the DNA. TRBV21-1 is designated a pseudogene. The CDR3 is made up of 15 amino acids. DNA for the CDR3: TGTGCCAGATACCGGGGGTTAGCGGGGTCCCTTTCCCAGTATTTT. Translated, it gives CARYRGLAGSLSQYF.

The rearrangement uses TRBV2 and TRBJ2-7, with 7 positions matching TRBD1. CDR1 and CDR2 from the germline V gene are SNHLY and FYNNEI. V lost 5 bases, J lost 3 bases, and 4 bases stayed unmatched. This CDR3 region has 13 residues. The CDR3 bases are TGTGCCAGCAGTATCAACAGGGGCTACGAGCAGTACGTC. This encodes CASSINRGYEQYV.

The rearrangement links TRBV19 to TRBJ1-1; no clear D gene. CDR3 length: 14 amino acids. Per the germline V gene, CDR1 is LNHDA and CDR2 is SQIVND (reference sequence). V shed 3 bases and J shed 1 base, with 9 bases lying between them. CDR3 residues: CASSMPGRNTEAFF. The CDR3 nucleotides are TGTGCCAGTAGTATGCCCGGGAGGAACACTGAAGCTTTCTTT.

The chain links TRBV7-8 to TRBJ1-2, with TRBD1 matching over 7 bases. V was pared by 5 bases and J by 4 bases, with 10 bases of the junction left unmatched. The CDR3 spans 15 residues. Germline V gives CDR1 SGHVS, CDR2 FQNEAQ. In DNA, the CDR3 is TGTGCCAGCAGCCACGAAAACAGGGGTCTCTATGGCTACACCTTC. Its translation is CASSHENRGLYGYTF.

The CDR3 region has the DNA TGTGCCAGCCCCCATGATAGCGGGGGGTTAAGTCCCCATGAGCAGTTCTTC. It yields the protein CASPHDSGGLSPHEQFF. The chain combines TRBV2 with TRBJ2-1; 10 bases agree with TRBD2. This CDR3 has 17 amino acids. J gave up 8 bases and V 8 bases, and 18 bases lay outside the gene matches. The germline V gene has CDR1 SNHLY and CDR2 FYNNEI.

J is TRBJ1-1 and V is TRBV7-9; a weak D match, TRBD1 (5 bases). Germline loops: CDR1 SEHNR, CDR2 FQNEAQ (reference sequence). V was shortened by 4 bases and J by 0 bases, with 9 bases between the two germline ends. There are 14 residues in the CDR3. CDR3 sequence (DNA): TGTGCCAGCAGCTCACAGGCGATGAACACTGAAGCTTTCTTT. Translated: CASSSQAMNTEAFF.

The rearrangement uses TRBV11-1 and TRBJ1-2; TRBD1 agrees at 9 bases. Germline assignment: CDR1 SGHAT and CDR2 FQDESV (reference sequence). The CDR3 contains 14 residues. The V gene end was trimmed by 2 bases and the J gene end by 8 bases; junction bases not matched to a gene: 6. The DNA for the CDR3 is TGTGCCAGCAGCTTAACGGGACAGGGTCTCGGCTACACCTTC. As protein: CASSLTGQGLGYTF.

V usage is TRBV7-6 and J usage is TRBJ1-6; TRBD1 agrees at 7 bases. This CDR3 is built from 17 residues. CDR1 and CDR2 from the germline V gene are SGHVS and FNYEAQ. J gave up 5 bases and V 0 bases, and 7 bases lay outside the gene matches. The CDR3 DNA follows: TGTGCCAGCAGCTTAGCGAGCAGGGGGACTGATAATTCACCCCTCCACTTT. This gives the protein CASSLASRGTDNSPLHF.

This clone was observed a few times. V usage is TRBV29-1 and J usage is TRBJ2-7, with a possible D match to TRBD1 (5 bases). This CDR3 is 12 amino acids long. Germline V CDR1 and CDR2: SQVTM, ANQGSEA. V lost 4 bases to trimming and J lost 4 bases, with 11 bases between them. The CDR3: CSVGAGSYEQYF. Written as DNA, the CDR3 is TGCAGCGTTGGGGCAGGGTCTTACGAGCAGTACTTC.

The CDR3 coding sequence is TGTGCCAGCAGCAAAGTCCTAGTAAAGGGACAGCACACAGATACGCAGTATTTT. Translation gives CASSKVLVKGQHTDTQYF. The chain employs TRBV21-1 and TRBJ2-3; TRBD1, as called in the table, went unchecked against the DNA. TRBV21-1 is shown as a pseudogene. CDR3 length equals 18 residues.

This sequence joins TRBV11-2 and TRBJ1-2, with no clear D. Trimming shortened V by 1 base and J by 8 bases, and 11 bases separated the two germline ends. The CDR3 has 13 residues. Germline CDR1 reads SGHAT; CDR2 reads FQNNGV. The CDR3 DNA is TGTGCCAGCAGCTTAGTTCGAGGAGGCGGCTACACCTTC. Translation: CASSLVRGGGYTF.

This chain links TRBV18 with TRBJ1-3; D gene uncertain. Germline CDR1 and CDR2: KGHSH and LQKENI. The CDR3 runs to 15 residues. Trimming shortened V by 1 base and J by 0 bases, and 7 bases separated the two germline ends. CDR3 sequence: CASSPLQHSGNTIYF. The CDR3 nucleotides are TGTGCCAGCTCACCACTCCAACACTCTGGAAACACCATATATTTT. Supplemented by reference TRBV18 and TRBJ1-3, the full variable domain reads NAGVMQNPRHLVRRRGQEARLRCSPMKGHSHVYWYRQLPEEGLKFMVYLQKENIIDESGMPKERFSAEFPKEGPSILRIQQVVRGDSAAYFCASSPLQHSGNTIYFGEGSWLTVV.

The rearrangement uses TRBV5-1 and TRBJ2-7; weak D call: TRBD1 (6 bases). The V gene's germline CDR1 is SGHRS and CDR2 YFSETQ. Trimming took 4 bases from V and 3 from J, leaving 20 bases between them. This CDR3 has 16 residues. CDR3 in amino acids: CASSVGPQGSLYEQYF. The CDR3 DNA reads TGCGCCAGCAGCGTGGGCCCGCAGGGGAGTCTCTACGAGCAGTACTTC.